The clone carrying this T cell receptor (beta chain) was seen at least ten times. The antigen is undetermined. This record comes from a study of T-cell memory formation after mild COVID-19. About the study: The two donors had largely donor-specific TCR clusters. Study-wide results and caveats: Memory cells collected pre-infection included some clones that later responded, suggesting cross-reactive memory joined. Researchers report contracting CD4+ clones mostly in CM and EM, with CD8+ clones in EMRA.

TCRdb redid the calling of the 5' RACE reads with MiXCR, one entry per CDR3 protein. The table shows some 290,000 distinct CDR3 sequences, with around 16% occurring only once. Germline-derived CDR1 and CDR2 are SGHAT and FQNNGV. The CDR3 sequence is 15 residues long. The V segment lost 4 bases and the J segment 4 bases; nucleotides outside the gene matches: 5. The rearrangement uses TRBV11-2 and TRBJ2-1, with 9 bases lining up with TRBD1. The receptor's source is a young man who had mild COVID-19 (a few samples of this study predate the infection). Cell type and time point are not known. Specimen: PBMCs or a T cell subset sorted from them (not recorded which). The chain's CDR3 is CASSWDGTGYNEQFF. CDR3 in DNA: TGTGCCAGCAGCTGGGACGGGACAGGGTACAATGAGCAGTTCTTC.